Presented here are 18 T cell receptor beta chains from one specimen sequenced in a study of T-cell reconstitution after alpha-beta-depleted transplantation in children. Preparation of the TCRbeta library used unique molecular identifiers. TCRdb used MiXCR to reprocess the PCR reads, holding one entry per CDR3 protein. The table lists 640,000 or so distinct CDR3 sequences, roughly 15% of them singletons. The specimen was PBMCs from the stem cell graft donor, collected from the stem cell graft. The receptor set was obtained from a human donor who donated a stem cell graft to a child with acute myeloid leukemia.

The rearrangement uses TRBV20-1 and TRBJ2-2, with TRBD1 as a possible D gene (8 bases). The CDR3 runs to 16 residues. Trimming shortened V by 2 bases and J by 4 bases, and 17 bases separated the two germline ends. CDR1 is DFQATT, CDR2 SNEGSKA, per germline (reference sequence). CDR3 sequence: CSARMGGTGGTGELFF. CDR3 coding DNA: TGCAGTGCTAGAATGGGGGGGACAGGAGGCACCGGGGAGCTGTTTTTT.

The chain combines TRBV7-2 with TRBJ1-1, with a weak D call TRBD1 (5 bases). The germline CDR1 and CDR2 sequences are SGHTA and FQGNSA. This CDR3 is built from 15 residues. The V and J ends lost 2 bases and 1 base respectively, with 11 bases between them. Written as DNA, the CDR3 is TGTGCCAGCAGCTTACCGGGACGGAGGAACACTGAAGCTTTCTTT. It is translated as CASSLPGRRNTEAFF.

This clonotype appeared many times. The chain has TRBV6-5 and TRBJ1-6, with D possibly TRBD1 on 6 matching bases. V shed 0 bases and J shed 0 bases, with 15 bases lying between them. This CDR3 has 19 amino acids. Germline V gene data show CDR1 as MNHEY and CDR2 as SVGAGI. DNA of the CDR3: TGTGCCAGCAGTTACTCCGAACCCAGGGGAGTCTCCTATAATTCACCCCTCCACTTT. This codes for CASSYSEPRGVSYNSPLHF.

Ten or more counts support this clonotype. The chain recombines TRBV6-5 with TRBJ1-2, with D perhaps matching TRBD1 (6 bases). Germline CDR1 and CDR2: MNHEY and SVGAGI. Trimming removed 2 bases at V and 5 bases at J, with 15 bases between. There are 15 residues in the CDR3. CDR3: CASSYGGEGEYGYTF. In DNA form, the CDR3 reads TGTGCCAGCAGTTACGGTGGAGAGGGGGAATATGGCTACACCTTC.

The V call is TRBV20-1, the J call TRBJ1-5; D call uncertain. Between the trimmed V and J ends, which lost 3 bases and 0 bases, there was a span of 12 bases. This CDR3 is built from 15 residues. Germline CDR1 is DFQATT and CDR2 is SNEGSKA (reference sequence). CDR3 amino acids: CSASSSGVSNQPQHF. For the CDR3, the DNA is TGCAGTGCTAGCTCCTCCGGGGTTAGCAATCAGCCCCAGCATTTT.

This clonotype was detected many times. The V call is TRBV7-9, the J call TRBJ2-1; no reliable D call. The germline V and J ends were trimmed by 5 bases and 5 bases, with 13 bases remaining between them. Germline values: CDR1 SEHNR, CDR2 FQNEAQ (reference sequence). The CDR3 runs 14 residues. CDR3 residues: CASSPRWTDNEQFF. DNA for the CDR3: TGTGCCAGCAGCCCAAGGTGGACCGACAATGAGCAGTTCTTC.

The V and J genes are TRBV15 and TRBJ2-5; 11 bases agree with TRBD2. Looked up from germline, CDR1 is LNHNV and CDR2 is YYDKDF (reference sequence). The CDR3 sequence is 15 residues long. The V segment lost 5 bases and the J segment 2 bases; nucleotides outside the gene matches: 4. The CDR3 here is CATSERLAGQETQYF. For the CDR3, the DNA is TGTGCCACCAGCGAACGACTAGCGGGGCAAGAGACCCAGTACTTC.

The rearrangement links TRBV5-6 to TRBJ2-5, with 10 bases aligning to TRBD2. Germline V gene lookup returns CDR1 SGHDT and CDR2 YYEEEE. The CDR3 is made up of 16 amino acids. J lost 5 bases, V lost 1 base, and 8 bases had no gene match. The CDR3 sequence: CASSLLSPSGGETQYF. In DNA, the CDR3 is TGTGCCAGCAGCTTGTTGAGCCCTAGCGGGGGCGAGACCCAGTACTTC.

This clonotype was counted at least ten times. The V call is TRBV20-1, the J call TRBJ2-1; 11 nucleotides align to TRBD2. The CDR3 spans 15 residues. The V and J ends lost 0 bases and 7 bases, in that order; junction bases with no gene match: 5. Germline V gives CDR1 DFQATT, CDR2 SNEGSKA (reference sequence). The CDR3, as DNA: TGCAGTGCTAGAGATGGGGGACTAGCGGTTAATGAGCAGTTCTTC. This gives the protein CSARDGGLAVNEQFF.

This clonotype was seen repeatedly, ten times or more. CDR3: CASSSRGQGGTEAFF. The CDR3 bases are TGTGCCAGCAGCTCTCGGGGGCAGGGAGGGACTGAAGCTTTCTTT. The chain has TRBV7-2 and TRBJ1-1, with D possibly TRBD1 on 6 matching bases. This CDR3 is 15 amino acids long. The germline gives CDR1 SGHTA, CDR2 FQGNSA. V was pared by 4 bases and J by 5 bases, with 17 bases between.

The CDR3 reads CASSNPGQTYNEQFF. For the CDR3, the DNA is TGTGCCAGCAGTAACCCGGGACAGACCTACAATGAGCAGTTCTTC. The J gene is TRBJ2-1, the V gene TRBV6-2 or TRBV6-3; 7 bases match TRBD1. With V trimmed by 5 bases and J by 2 bases, 6 bases remained unmatched. CDR3 length equals 15 residues. Germline V gene lookup returns CDR1 MNHEY and CDR2 SVGEGT.

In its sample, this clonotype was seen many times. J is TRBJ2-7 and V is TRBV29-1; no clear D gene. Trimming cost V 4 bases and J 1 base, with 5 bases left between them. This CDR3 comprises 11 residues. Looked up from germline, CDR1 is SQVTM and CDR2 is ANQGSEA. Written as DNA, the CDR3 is TGCAGCGTTGCACGATCCTACGAGCAGTACTTC. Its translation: CSVARSYEQYF.

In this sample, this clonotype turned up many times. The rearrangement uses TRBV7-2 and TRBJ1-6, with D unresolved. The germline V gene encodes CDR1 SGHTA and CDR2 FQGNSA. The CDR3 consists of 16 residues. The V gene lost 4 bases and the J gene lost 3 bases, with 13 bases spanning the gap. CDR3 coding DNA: TGTGCCAGCAGCTCGTCCGCGACCGTCTATAATTCACCCCTCCACTTT. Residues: CASSSSATVYNSPLHF.

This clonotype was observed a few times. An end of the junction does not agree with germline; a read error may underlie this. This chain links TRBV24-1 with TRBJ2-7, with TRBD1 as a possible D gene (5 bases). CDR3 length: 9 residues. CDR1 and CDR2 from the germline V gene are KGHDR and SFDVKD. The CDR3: CATRPQGAF. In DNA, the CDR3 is TGTGCCACCAGACCGCAGGGCGCCTTC.

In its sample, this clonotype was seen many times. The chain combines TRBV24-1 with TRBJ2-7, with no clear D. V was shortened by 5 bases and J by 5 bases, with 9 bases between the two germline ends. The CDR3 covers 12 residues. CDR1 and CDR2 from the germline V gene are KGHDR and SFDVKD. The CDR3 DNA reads TGTGCCACCAGTGGACAAAGCGACGAGCAGTACTTC. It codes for CATSGQSDEQYF.

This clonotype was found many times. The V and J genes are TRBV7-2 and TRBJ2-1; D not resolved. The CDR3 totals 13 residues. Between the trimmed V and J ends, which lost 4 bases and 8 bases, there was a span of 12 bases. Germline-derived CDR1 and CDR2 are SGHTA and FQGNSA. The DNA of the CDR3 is TGTGCCAGCAGCTCGCAAGGACCCCATGAGCAGTTCTTC. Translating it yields CASSSQGPHEQFF.

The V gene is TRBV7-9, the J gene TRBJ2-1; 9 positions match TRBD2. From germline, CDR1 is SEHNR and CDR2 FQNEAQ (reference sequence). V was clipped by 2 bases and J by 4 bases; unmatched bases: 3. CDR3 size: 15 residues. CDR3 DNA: TGTGCCAGCAGCTTACTAGCGGGGCAATACAATGAGCAGTTCTTC. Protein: CASSLLAGQYNEQFF.

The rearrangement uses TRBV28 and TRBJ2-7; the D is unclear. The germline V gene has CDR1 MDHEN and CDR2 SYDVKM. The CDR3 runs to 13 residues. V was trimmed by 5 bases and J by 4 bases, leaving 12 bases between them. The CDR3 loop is CASSPATIYEQYV. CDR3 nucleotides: TGTGCCAGCAGTCCGGCGACAATTTACGAGCAGTACGTC.